A single TCR beta chain is shown here with its context. Membership in each cohort depended on participant-reported clinical history. Two negative PCRs, clearance, or symptom resolution characterized the recovered Cohort 3 donors. The sample belongs to a study of blood T cell repertoires in COVID-19. This CDR3 is 13 amino acids long. Germline V lookup: CDR1 MNHEY, CDR2 SVGEGT. The ends were cut back, 5 bases at V and 4 bases at J, with 11 bases in the middle. Clones were read by immunoSEQ multiplex PCR, and TCRdb kept only the in-frame ones, dropping some. The sample holds 150,000 or so clones, roughly 90% seen once.

This TCR was recovered from a woman in her fifties or sixties who had recovered from COVID-19. Sequenced material: PBMCs or T cells enriched from blood (not recorded which). The gene calls are TRBV6-2 or TRBV6-3 and TRBJ1-1, with unresolved D. In DNA form, the CDR3 reads TGTGCCAGCAGTCCGGGAAGGGCCACTGAAGCTTTCTTT. Residues: CASSPGRATEAFF.